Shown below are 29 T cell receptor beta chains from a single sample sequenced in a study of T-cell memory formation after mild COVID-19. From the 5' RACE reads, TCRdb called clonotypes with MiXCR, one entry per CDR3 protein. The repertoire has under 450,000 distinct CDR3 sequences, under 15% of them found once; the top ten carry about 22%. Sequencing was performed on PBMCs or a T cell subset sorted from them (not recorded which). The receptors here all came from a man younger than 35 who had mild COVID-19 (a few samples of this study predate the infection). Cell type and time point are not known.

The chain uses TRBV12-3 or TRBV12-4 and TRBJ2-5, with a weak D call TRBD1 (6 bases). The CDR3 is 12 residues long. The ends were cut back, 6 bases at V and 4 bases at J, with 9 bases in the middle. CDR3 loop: CASRRGTETQYF. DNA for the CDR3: TGTGCCAGCAGGAGGGGGACAGAGACCCAGTACTTC.

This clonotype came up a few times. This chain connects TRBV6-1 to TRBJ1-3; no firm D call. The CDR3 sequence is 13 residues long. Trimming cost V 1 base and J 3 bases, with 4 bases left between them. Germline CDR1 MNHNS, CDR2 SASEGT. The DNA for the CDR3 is TGTGCCAGCAGTGAAGTTGTTGGAAACACCATATATTTT. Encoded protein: CASSEVVGNTIYF.

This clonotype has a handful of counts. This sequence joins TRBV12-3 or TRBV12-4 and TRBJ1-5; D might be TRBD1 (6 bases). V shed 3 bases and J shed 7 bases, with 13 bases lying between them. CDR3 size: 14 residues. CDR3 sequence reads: CASSFGGLGQPQHF. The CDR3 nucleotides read TGTGCCAGCAGTTTCGGGGGGCTAGGGCAGCCCCAGCATTTT.

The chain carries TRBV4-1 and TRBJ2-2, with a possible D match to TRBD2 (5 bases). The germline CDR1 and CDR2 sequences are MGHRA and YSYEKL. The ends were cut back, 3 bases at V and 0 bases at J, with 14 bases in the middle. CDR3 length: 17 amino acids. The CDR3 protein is CASSHRGLTSNTGELFF. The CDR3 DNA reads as TGCGCCAGCAGCCACAGAGGACTTACCTCGAACACCGGGGAGCTGTTTTTT.

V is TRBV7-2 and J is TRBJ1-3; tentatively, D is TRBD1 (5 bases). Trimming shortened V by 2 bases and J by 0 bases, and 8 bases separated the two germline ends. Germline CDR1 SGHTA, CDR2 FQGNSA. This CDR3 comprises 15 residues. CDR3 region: CASSLWGDSGNTIYF. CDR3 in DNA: TGTGCCAGCAGCTTATGGGGGGACTCTGGAAACACCATATATTTT.

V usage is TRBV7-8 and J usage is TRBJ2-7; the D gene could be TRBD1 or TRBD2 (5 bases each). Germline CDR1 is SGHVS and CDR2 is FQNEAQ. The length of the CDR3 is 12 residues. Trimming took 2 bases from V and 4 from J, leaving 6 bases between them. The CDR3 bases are TGTGCCAGCAGCTTATGGGGGTACGAGCAGTACTTC. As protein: CASSLWGYEQYF.

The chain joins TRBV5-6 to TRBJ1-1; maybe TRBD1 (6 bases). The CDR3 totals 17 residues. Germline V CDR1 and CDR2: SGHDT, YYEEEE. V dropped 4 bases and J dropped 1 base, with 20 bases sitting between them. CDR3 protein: CASSQTRGGGENTEAFF. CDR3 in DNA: TGTGCCAGCAGCCAAACGCGGGGAGGGGGTGAGAACACTGAAGCTTTCTTT.

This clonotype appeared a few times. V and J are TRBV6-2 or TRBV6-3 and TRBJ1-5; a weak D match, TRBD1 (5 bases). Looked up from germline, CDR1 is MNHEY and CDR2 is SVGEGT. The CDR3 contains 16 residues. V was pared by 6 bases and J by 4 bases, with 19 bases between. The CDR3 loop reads CASRGMRDPTNQPQHF. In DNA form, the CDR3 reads TGTGCCAGCAGGGGCATGCGGGACCCCACGAATCAGCCCCAGCATTTT.

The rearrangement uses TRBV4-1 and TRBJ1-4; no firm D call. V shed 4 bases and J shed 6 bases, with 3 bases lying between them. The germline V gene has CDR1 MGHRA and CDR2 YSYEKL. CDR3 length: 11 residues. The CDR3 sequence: CASSRYEKLFF. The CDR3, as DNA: TGCGCCAGCAGCCGGTATGAAAAACTGTTTTTT.

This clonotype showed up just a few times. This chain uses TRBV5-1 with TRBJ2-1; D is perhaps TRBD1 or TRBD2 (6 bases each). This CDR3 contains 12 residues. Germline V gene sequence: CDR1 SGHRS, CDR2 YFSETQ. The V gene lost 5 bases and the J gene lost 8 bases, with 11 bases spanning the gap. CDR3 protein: CASRVEGDEQFF. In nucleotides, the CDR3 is TGCGCCAGCAGGGTGGAGGGGGATGAGCAGTTCTTC.

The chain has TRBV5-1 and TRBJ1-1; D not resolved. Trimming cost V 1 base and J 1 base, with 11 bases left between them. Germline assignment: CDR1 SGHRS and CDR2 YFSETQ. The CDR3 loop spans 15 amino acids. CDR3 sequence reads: CASSLLAGGNTEAFF. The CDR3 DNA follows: TGCGCCAGCAGCTTGTTAGCAGGAGGGAACACTGAAGCTTTCTTT.

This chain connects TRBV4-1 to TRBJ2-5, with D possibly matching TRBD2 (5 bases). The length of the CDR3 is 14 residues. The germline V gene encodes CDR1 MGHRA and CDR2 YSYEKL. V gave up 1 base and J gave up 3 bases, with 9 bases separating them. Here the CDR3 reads CASSQVYGKETQYF. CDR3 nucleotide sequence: TGCGCCAGCAGCCAAGTGTACGGGAAAGAGACCCAGTACTTC.

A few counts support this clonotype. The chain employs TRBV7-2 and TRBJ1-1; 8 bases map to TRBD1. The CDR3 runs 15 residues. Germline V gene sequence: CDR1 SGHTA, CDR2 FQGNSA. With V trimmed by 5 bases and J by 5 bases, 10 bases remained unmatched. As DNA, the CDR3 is TGTGCCAGCAGCACACAGGGGGGGCGGTGGACTGAAGCTTTCTTT. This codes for CASSTQGGRWTEAFF.

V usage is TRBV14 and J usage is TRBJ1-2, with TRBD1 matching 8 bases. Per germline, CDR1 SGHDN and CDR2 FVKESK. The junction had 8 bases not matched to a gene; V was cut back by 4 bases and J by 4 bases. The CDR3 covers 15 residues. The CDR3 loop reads CASSPTGASSYGYTF. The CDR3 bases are TGTGCCAGCAGCCCGACAGGGGCATCGAGCTATGGCTACACCTTC.

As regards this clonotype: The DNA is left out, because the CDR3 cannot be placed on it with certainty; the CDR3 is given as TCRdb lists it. CDR3: CISVPEAFSRTQYF. The chain uses TRBV7-5 and TRBJ2-5; the D call in the table, TRBD1, was not verified against the DNA. TRBV7-5 is reported as a pseudogene. The CDR3 has 14 residues if both end residues are counted.

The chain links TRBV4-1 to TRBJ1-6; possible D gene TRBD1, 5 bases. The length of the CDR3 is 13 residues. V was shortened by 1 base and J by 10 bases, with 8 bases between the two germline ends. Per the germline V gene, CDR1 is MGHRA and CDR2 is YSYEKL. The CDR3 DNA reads TGCGCCAGCAGCCAAGGAGGGGTCTCACCCCTCCACTTT. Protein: CASSQGGVSPLHF.

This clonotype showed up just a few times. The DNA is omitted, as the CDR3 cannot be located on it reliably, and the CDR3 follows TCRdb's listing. The CDR3 sequence: CASSSSGLNEKLFF. The chain has TRBV7-6 and TRBJ1-4. Germline values: CDR1 SGHVS, CDR2 FNYEAQ. A total of 14 residues make up the CDR3, ends included.

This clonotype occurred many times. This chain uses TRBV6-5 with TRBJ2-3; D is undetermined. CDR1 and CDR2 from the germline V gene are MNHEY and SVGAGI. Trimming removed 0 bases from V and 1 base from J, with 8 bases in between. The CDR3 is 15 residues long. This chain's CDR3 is CASSYSLGRTDTQYF. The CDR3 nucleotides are TGTGCCAGCAGTTACTCGTTGGGCCGCACAGATACGCAGTATTTT.

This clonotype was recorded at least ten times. In nucleotides, the CDR3 is TGTGCCAGCAGTAGCCGGGACACTTACACAGATACGCAGTATTTT. Its translation: CASSSRDTYTDTQYF. The rearrangement uses TRBV12-3 or TRBV12-4 and TRBJ2-3; TRBD1 is a possible D gene (6 bases). Trimming left V 5 bases short and J 2 bases short, with 14 bases between. The CDR3 spans 15 residues.

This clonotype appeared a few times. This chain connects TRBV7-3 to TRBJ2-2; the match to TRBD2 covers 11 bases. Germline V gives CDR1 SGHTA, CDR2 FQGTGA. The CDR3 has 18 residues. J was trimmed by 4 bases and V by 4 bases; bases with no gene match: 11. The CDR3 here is CASSSKKTSGGATGELFF. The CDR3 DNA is TGTGCCAGCAGCTCTAAAAAAACTAGCGGGGGCGCCACCGGGGAGCTGTTTTTT.

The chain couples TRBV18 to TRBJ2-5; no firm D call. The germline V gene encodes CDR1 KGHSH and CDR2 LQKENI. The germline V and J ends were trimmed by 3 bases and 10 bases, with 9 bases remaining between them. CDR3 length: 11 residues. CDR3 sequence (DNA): TGTGCCAGCTCACCGGAATCGCTCCAGTACTTC. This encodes CASSPESLQYF.

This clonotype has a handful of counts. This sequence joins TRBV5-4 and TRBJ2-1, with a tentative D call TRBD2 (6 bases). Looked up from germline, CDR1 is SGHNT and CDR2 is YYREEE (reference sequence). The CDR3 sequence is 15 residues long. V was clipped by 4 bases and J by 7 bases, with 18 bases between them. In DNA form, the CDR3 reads TGTGCCAGCAGCCTCCGGGACGGGGGTTTTAATGAGCAGTTCTTC. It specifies CASSLRDGGFNEQFF.

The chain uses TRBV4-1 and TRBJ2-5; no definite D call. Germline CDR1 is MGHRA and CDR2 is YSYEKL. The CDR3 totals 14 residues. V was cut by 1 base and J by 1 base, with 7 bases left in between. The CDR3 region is CASSQVRFQETQYF. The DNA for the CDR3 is TGCGCCAGCAGCCAAGTACGGTTCCAAGAGACCCAGTACTTC.

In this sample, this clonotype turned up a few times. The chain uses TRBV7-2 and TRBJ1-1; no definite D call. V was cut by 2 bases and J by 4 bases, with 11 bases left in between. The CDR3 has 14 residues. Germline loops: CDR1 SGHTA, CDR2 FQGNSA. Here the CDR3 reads CASSLWLGGTEAFF. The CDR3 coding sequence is TGTGCCAGCAGCTTATGGTTGGGAGGCACTGAAGCTTTCTTT.

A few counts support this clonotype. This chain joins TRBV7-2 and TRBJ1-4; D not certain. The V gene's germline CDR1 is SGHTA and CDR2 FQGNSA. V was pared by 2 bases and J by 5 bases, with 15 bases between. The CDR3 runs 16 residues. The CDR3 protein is CASSLRTVGLNEKLFF. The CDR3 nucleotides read TGTGCCAGCAGCTTAAGGACCGTGGGGTTGAATGAAAAACTGTTTTTT. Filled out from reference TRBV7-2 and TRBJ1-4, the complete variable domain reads GAGVSQSPSNKVTEKGKDVELRCDPISGHTALYWYRQSLGQGLEFLIYFQGNSAPDKSGLPSDRFSAERTGGSVSTLTIQRTQQEDSAVYLCASSLRTVGLNEKLFFGSGTQLSVL.

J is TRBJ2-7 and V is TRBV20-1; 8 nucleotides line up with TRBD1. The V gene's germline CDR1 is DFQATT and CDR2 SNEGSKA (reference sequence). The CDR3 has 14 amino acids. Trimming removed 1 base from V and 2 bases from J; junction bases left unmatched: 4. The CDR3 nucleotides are TGCAGTGCTAGAGGTGGGACAGGCGCCTACGAGCAGTACGTC. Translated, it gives CSARGGTGAYEQYV.

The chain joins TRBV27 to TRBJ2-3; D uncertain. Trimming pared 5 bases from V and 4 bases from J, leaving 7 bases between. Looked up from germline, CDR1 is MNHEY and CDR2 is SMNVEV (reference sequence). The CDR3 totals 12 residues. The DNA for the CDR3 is TGTGCCAGCAGTCATAGTCCAGATACGCAGTATTTT. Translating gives CASSHSPDTQYF.

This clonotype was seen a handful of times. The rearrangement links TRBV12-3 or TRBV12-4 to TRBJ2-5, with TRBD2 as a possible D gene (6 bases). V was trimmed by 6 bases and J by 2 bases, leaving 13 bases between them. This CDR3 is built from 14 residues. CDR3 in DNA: TGTGCCAGCAGGTCGGGACTGTTTCAAGAGACCCAGTACTTC. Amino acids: CASRSGLFQETQYF.

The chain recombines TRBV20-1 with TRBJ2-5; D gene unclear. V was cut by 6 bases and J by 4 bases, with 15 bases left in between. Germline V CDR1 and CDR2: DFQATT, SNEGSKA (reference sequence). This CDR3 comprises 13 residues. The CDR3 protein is CSAGGYWGETQYF. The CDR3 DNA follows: TGCAGTGCCGGCGGCTATTGGGGAGAGACCCAGTACTTC.